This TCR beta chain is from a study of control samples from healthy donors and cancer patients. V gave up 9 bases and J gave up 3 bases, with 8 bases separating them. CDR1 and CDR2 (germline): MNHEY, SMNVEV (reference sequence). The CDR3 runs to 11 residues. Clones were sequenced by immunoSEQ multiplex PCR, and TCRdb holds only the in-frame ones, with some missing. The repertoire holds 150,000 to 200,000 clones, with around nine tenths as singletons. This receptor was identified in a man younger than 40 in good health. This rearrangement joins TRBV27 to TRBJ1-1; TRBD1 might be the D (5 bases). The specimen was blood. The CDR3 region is CASTGYTEAFF. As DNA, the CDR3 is TGTGCCAGTACAGGTTACACTGAAGCTTTCTTT.